This T cell receptor (beta chain) was found in a study of OX40 agonist ivuxolimab in advanced cancers. Overall study context: It was ivuxolimab, an agonistic anti-OX40 (CD134) antibody, that patients were treated with.

Assay used: immunoSEQ multiplex PCR; TCRdb lists only in-frame clones, some missing. This table has around 25,000 clones, around 83% appearing once. Germline V lookup: CDR1 SNHLY, CDR2 FYNNEI. This CDR3 spans 16 amino acids. Trimming removed 6 bases from V and 3 bases from J; junction bases left unmatched: 8. The chain uses TRBV2 and TRBJ1-6; 7 nucleotides match TRBD1. The sequences come from CD4+ or CD8+ T cells sorted from blood, collected in a trial of the OX40 agonist ivuxolimab. The clonotype comes from an adult with an advanced solid tumor such as melanoma, head and neck, liver or kidney cancer. The CDR3: CASRPLTGVYNSPLHF. The CDR3 nucleotides read TGTGCCAGCAGGCCACTTACAGGGGTCTATAATTCACCCCTCCACTTT.